This TCR beta chain was profiled in a study of blood T cell repertoires in COVID-19. Overall study: COVID-19 samples from acute and convalescent phases originated in the United States, Italy and Spain.

Germline V lookup: CDR1 LNHDA, CDR2 SQIVND (reference sequence). The CDR3 covers 15 residues. J was trimmed by 6 bases and V by 4 bases; bases with no gene match: 6. The protocol was immunoSEQ multiplex PCR, while the TCRdb copy is restricted to in-frame clones and leaves out a portion. The sample consists of a few hundred thousand clones, 75% to 90% of them appearing once. The chain uses TRBV19 and TRBJ1-6; 7 positions agree with TRBD1. The sequence derives from a woman aged 45-60 years who had recovered from COVID-19. The material sequenced was PBMCs or T cells enriched from blood (not recorded which). The CDR3 DNA reads as TGTGCCAGTAGTAGATTACAGGGGCCTAATTCACCCCTCCACTTT. Its translation: CASSRLQGPNSPLHF.